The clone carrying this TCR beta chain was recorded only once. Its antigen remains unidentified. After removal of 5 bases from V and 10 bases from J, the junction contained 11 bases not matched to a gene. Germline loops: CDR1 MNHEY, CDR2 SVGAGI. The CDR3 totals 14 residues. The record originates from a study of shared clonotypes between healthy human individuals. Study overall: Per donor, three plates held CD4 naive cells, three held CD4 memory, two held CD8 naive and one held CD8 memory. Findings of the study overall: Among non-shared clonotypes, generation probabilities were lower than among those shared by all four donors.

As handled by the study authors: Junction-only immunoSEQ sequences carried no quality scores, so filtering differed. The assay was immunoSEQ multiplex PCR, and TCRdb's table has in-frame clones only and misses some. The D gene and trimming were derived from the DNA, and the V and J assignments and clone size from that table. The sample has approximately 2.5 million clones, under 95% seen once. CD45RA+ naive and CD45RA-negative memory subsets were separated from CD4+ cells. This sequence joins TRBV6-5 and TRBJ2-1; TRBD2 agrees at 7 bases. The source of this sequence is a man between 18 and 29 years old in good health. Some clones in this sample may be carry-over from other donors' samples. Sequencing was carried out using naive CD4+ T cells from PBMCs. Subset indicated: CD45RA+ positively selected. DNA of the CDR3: TGTGCCAGCAGTCCGAGGACTAGTCTCTACGAGCAGTTCTTC. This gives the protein CASSPRTSLYEQFF.